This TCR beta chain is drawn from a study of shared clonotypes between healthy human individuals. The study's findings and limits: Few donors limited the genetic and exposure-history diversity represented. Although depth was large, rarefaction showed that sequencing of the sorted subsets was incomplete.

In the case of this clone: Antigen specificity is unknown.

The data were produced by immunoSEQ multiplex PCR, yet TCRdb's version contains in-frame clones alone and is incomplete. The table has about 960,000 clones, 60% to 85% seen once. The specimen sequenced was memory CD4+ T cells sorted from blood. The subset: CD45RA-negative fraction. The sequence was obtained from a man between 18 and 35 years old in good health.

The CDR3 region has the DNA TGTGCCTGGAGGGCGGGACTAGCGGGAAGAGAGACCCAGTACTTC. This translates into CAWRAGLAGRETQYF. The chain uses TRBV30 and TRBJ2-5; 13 bases are a match to TRBD2. The trim removed 3 bases at V and 4 bases at J, leaving 5 bases unmatched. The germline V gene has CDR1 GTSNPN and CDR2 SVGIG (reference sequence). CDR3 length equals 15 residues.